The clone carrying this TCR beta chain was detected many times. This sample was included in a study of low-dose radiotherapy and immunotherapy resistance in tumors. Study overall: Treatment of Cohort 2 consisted of 1 Gy per fraction every two weeks, amounting to 13 Gy over 26 weeks.

Time point noted: before trial treatment. Donors were administered nivolumab, ipilimumab, aspirin and low-dose cyclophosphamide, together with low-dose radiotherapy. Gene-specific TRAV and TRBV primers were used for first-strand cDNA, covering alpha and beta chains. TCR amplification ran roughly 20 PCR cycles using constant-region and V-primer adapter primers. TCRdb re-derived calls from the reads in MiXCR, one entry per CDR3 protein. The data contain some 60,000 distinct CDR3 sequences, about 30% of them singletons. Trimming at V came to 6 bases and at J to 6 bases, leaving 4 bases not matched to a gene. Germline CDR1 MNHEY, CDR2 SVGEGT. The CDR3 sequence is 13 residues long.

This receptor was obtained from a male donor with rectosigmoid adenocarcinoma. This specimen was PBMCs, taken before treatment. The chain has TRBV6-2 or TRBV6-3 and TRBJ2-3; TRBD2 matches 9 bases. The DNA of the CDR3 is TGTGCCAGCAGGCGGACTAGCGTGGATACGCAGTATTTT. Amino acids: CASRRTSVDTQYF.